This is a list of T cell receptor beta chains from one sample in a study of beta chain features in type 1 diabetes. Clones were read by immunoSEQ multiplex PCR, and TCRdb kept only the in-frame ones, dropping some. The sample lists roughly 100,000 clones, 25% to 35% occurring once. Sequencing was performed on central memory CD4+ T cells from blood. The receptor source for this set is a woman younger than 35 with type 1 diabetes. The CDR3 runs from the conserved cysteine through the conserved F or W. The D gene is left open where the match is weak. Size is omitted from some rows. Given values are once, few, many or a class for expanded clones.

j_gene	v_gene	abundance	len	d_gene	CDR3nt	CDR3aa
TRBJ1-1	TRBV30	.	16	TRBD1	TGTGCCTGGAGTCCCGGGACAGGGAGGGGAGACACTGAAGCTTTCTTT	CAWSPGTGRGDTEAFF
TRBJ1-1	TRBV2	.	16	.	TGTGCCAGCAGTCTCCGCCGAGGGAGAACGAACACTGAAGCTTTCTTT	CASSLRRGRTNTEAFF
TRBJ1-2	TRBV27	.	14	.	TGTGCCAGCAGTTTATGGGGGCAGGCCTATGGCTACACCTTC	CASSLWGQAYGYTF
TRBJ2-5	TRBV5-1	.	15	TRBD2	TGCGCCAGCAGCCCCGGGACTAGCGGCCAAGAGACCCAGTACTTC	CASSPGTSGQETQYF
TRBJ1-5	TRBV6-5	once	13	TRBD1	TGTGCCAGCAGGGGGAGACAGGGTCAGCCCCAGCATTTT	CASRGRQGQPQHF
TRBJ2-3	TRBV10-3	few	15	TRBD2	TGTGCCATCAGTGAACTAGCGGGAGGTCGGGATACGCAGTATTTT	CAISELAGGRDTQYF
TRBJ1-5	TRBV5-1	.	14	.	TGCGCCAGCAGCTTGGTCGGAGGCGATCAGCCCCAGCATTTT	CASSLVGGDQPQHF
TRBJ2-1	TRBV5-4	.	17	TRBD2	TGTGCCAGCAGCTTGAGGACTAGCGCCCTTCTAGTGGATGAGCAGTTCTTC	CASSLRTSALLVDEQFF
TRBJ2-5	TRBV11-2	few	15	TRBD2	TGTGCCAGCAGCTTAGCGGGAGGAGGAAGGGAGACCCAGTACTTC	CASSLAGGGRETQYF
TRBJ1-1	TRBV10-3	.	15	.	TGTGCCATCAGGTTCGGGCAGGGCTTGAACACTGAAGCTTTCTTT	CAIRFGQGLNTEAFF
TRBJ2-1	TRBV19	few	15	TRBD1	TGTGCCAGTGGAGACAGGGGGCCGGGGTACAATGAGCAGTTCTTC	CASGDRGPGYNEQFF
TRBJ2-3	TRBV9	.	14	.	TGTGCCAGCAGCGTAGATACCACGAGAGATACGCAGTATTTT	CASSVDTTRDTQYF
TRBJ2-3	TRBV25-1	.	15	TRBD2	TGTGCCAGCAGTGGAATCGGACTAGCGGAAGATACGCAGTATTTT	CASSGIGLAEDTQYF
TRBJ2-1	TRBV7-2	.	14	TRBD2	TGTGCCAGCAGCGCGGGACTAGCAAGGAATGAGCAGTTCTTC	CASSAGLARNEQFF
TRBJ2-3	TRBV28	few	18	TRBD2	TGTGCCAGCAGCAGGTCGGTCATGACTAGCGGGAGAACAGATACGCAGTATTTT	CASSRSVMTSGRTDTQYF
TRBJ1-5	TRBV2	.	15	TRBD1	TGTGCCAGCAGTTACCAGGGACAGATCAATCAGCCCCAGCATTTT	CASSYQGQINQPQHF
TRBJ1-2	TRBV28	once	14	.	TGTGCCAGCACCGCCAGGGGTCGCCGCTATGGCTACACCTTC	CASTARGRRYGYTF
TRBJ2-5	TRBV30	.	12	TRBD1	TGTGCCTTGGGTGACACAGGGGGCTCCCAGTACTTC	CALGDTGGSQYF
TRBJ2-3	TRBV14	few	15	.	TGTGCCAGCAGCCAACACGGACTCCTACCGGATACGCAGTATTTT	CASSQHGLLPDTQYF
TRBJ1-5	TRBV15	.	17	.	TGTGCCACCAGCACATCAAGAAAGAGGCAGGGGCTTCAGCCCCAGCATTTT	CATSTSRKRQGLQPQHF
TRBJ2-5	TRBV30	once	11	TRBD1	TGTGCCTGGAGGAGAACAGGGGAGCAGTACTTC	CAWRRTGEQYF
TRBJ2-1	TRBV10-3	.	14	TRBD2	TGTGCCATCAAGGGGACTAGCGGGAACAATGAGCAGTTCTTC	CAIKGTSGNNEQFF
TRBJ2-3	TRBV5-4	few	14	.	TGTGCCAGCACTCGGCAGGGTAGCACAGATACGCAGTATTTT	CASTRQGSTDTQYF
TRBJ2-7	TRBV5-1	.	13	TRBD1	TGCGCCAGCAGCCGGGGACAGGGGGACGAGCAGTACTTC	CASSRGQGDEQYF
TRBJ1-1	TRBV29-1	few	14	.	TGCAGCGTTGAGGCAGGGGCTAGGAACACTGAAGCTTTCTTT	CSVEAGARNTEAFF
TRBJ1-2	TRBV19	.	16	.	TGTGCCAGTAGTACCCAAGTCCAGACAGCCAGCTATGGCTACACCTTC	CASSTQVQTASYGYTF
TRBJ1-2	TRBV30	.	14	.	TGTGCCCGGGCGGTAGCCGGAGGGGACTATGGCTACACCTTC	CARAVAGGDYGYTF
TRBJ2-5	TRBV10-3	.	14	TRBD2	TGTGCCATCTTCGGCGGGAGGGCCGGGGAGACCCAGTACTTC	CAIFGGRAGETQYF
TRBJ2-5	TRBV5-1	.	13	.	TGCGCCAGCAGCTCTACGTTCGGGGAGACCCAGTACTTC	CASSSTFGETQYF
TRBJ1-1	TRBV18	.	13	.	TGTGCCAGCTCACCGGGAGCGAACACTGAAGCTTTCTTT	CASSPGANTEAFF
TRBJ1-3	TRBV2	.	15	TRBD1	TGTGCCAGCTCAGCTACAGGGGGCTTTGGAAACACCATATATTTT	CASSATGGFGNTIYF
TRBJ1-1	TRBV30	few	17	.	TGTGCCTGGAGTGTACTCCCCGCGATTACCTCGAACACTGAAGCTTTCTTT	CAWSVLPAITSNTEAFF
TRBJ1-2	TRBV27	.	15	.	TGTGCCAGCAGTTTAATGGCAGGGTCTAACTATGGCTACACCTTC	CASSLMAGSNYGYTF
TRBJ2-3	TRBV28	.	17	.	TGTGCCAGCAGTTTACCCTCTGGAGGGACTAGCACAGATACGCAGTATTTT	CASSLPSGGTSTDTQYF
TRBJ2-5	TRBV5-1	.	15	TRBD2	TGCGCCAGCAGCGTGACACTAGCGGGAGGAGAGACCCAGTACTTC	CASSVTLAGGETQYF
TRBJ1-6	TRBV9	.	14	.	TGTGCCAGCAGCGTCACACCCGCCTCTTCACCCCTCCACTTT	CASSVTPASSPLHF
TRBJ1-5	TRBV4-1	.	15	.	TGCGCCAGCAGCCACCCCGGACAGACTTATCAGCCCCAGCATTTT	CASSHPGQTYQPQHF
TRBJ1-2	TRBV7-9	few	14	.	TGTGCCAGCAGCTTAGCACAGGGAGTCCCTGGCTACACCTTC	CASSLAQGVPGYTF
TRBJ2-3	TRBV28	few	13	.	TGTGCCAGCCTTTCTAGTAGCACAGATACGCAGTATTTT	CASLSSSTDTQYF
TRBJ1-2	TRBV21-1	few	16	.	TGTGCCAGCAGCTCCCGGGACAGGCCGAGAGACTATGGCTACACCTTC	CASSSRDRPRDYGYTF